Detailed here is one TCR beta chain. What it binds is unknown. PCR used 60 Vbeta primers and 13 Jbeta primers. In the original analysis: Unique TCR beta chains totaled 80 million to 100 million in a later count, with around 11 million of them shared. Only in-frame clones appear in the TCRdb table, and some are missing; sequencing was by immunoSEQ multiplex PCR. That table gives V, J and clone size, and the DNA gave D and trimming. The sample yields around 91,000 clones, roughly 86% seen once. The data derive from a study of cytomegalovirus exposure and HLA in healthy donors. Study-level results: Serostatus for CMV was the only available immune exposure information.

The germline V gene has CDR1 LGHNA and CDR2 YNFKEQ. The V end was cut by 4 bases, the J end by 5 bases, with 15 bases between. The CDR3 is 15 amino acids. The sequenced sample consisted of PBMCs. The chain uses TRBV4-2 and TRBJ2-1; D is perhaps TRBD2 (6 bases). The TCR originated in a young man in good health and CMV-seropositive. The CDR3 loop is CASSPIGRGDNEQFF. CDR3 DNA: TGTGCCAGCAGCCCCATTGGACGCGGGGACAATGAGCAGTTCTTC.